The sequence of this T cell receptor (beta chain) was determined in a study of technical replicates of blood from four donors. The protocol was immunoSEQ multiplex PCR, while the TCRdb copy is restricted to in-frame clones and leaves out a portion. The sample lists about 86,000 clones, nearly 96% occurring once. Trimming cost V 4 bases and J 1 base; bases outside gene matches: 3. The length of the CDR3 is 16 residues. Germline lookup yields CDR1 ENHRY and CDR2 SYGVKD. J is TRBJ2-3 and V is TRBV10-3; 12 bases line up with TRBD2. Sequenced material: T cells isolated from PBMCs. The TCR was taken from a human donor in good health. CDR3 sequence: CAISGLAGGGTDTQYF. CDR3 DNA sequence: TGTGCCATCAGTGGGCTAGCGGGAGGGGGCACAGATACGCAGTATTTT.